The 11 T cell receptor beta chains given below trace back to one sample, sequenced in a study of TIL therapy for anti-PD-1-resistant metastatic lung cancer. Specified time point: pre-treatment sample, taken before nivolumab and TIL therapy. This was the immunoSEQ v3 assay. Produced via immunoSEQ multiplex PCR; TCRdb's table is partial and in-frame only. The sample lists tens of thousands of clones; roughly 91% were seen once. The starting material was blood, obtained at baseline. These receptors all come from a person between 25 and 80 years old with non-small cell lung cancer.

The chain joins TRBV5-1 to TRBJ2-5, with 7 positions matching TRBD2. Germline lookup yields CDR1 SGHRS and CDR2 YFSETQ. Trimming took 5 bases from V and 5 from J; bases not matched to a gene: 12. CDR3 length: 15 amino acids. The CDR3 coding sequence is TGCGCCAGCAGTCCTTTGGGAGCGGGATATGAGACCCAGTACTTC. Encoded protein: CASSPLGAGYETQYF.

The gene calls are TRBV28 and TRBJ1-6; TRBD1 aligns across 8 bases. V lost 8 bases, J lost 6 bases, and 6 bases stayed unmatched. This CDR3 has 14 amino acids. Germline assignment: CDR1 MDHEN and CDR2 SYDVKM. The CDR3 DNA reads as TGTGCCAGCGTAACAGGGGGGAGTAATTCACCCCTCCACTTT. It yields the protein CASVTGGSNSPLHF.

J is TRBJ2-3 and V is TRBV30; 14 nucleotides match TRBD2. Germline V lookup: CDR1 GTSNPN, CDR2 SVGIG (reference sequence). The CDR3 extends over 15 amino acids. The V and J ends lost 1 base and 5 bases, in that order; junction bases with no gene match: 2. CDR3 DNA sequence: TGTGCCTGGAGTGCGACTAGCGGGGGGGGAGATACGCAGTATTTT. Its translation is CAWSATSGGGDTQYF. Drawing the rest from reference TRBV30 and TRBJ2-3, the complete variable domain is SQTIHQWPATLVQPVGSPLSLECTVEGTSNPNLYWYRQAAGRGLQLLFYSVGIGQISSEVPQNLSASRPQDRQFILSSKKLLLSDSGFYLCAWSATSGGGDTQYFGPGTRLTVL.

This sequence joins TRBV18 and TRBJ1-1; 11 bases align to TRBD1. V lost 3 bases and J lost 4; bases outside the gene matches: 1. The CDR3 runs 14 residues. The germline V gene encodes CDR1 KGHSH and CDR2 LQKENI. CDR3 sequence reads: CASSPGQGATEAFF. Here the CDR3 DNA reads TGTGCCAGCTCACCCGGACAGGGGGCCACTGAAGCTTTCTTT.

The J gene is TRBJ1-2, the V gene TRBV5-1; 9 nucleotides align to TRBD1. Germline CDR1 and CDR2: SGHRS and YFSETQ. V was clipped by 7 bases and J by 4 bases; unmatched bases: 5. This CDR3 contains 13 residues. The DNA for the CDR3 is TGCGCCAGCTCCCGGGACAGGGCCTATGGCTACACCTTC. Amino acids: CASSRDRAYGYTF.

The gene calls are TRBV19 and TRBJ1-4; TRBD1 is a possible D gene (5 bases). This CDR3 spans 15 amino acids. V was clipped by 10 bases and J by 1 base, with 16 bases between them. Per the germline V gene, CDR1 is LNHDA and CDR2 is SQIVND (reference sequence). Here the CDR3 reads CATPDKTRTNEKLFF. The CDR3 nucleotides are TGTGCCACCCCGGACAAGACGAGAACTAATGAAAAACTGTTTTTT. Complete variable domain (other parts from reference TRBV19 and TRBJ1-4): DGGITQSPKYLFRKEGQNVTLSCEQNLNHDAMYWYRQDPGQGLRLIYYSQIVNDFQKGDIAEGYSVSREKKESFPLTVTSAQKNPTAFYLCATPDKTRTNEKLFFGSGTQLSVL.

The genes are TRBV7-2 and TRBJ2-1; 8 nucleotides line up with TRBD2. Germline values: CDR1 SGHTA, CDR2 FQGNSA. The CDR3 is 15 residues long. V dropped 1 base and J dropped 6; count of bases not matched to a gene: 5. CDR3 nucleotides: TGTGCCAGCAGCTTAGTGACGGGAGGGATCAATGAGCAGTTCTTC. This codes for CASSLVTGGINEQFF.

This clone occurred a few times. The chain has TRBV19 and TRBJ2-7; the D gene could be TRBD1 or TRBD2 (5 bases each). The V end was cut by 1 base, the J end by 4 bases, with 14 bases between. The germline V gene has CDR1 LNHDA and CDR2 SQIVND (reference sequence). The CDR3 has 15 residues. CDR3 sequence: CASSIGDAIAYEQYF. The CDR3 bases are TGTGCCAGTAGTATAGGGGACGCGATTGCTTACGAGCAGTACTTC. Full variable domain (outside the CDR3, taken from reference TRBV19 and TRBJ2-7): DGGITQSPKYLFRKEGQNVTLSCEQNLNHDAMYWYRQDPGQGLRLIYYSQIVNDFQKGDIAEGYSVSREKKESFPLTVTSAQKNPTAFYLCASSIGDAIAYEQYFGPGTRLTVT.

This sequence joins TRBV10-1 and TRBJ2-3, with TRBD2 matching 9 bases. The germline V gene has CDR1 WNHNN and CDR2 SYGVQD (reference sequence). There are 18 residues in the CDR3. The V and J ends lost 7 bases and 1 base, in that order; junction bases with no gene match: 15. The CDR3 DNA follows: TGCGCCAGCAAGGGGGGTGAGGGTAGCGGGGGCCGCACAGATACGCAGTATTTT. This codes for CASKGGEGSGGRTDTQYF.

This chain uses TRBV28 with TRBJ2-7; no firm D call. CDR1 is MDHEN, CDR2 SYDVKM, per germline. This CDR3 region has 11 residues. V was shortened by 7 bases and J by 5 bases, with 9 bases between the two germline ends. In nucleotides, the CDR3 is TGTGCCAGCACCGGCCAAAACGAGCAGTACTTC. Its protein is CASTGQNEQYF.

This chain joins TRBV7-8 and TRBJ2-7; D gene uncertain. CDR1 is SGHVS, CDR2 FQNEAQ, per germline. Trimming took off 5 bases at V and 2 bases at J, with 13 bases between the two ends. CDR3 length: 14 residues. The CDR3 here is CASSLLTETYEQYF. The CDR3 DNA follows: TGTGCCAGCAGCCTGCTGACGGAGACCTACGAGCAGTACTTC.